The clone carrying this T cell receptor (beta chain) was seen more than once but under ten times. This entry comes from a study of T-cell memory formation after mild COVID-19. Germline lookup yields CDR1 LNHNV and CDR2 YYDKDF (reference sequence). V lost 1 base and J lost 4; bases outside the gene matches: 5. The CDR3 covers 16 residues. MiXCR was run by TCRdb on the 5' RACE reads, yielding one entry per CDR3 protein. In the table there are under 300,000 distinct CDR3 sequences, roughly 8.2% of which are singletons. This chain uses TRBV15 with TRBJ1-4; 8 nucleotides line up with TRBD1. The sample comprised PBMCs or a T cell subset sorted from them (not recorded which). The sequence was collected from a man younger than 35 who had mild COVID-19 (a few samples of this study predate the infection). Cell type and time point are not known. The CDR3 nucleotides are TGTGCCACCAGCAGAGCACGGGGACAGGATAATGAAAAACTGTTTTTT. Translating it yields CATSRARGQDNEKLFF.